This paragraph covers one T cell receptor (beta chain) sequence. The CDR3 length is 18 residues. Trimming removed 1 base at V and 0 bases at J, with 18 bases between. In germline, CDR1 is SEHNR, CDR2 FQNEAQ (reference sequence). These data are taken from a study of T cells in Graves' hyperthyroidism and ophthalmopathy. RNA transcripts gave rise to amplified TCR beta CDR3 regions. During a first-round RT-PCR of the TCR CDR3, the HTBI primer set was used. TCRdb re-analysed the multiplex PCR reads in MiXCR, keeping a single row per CDR3 protein. The sample holds 400,000 to 450,000 distinct CDR3 sequences, 14% to 15% seen once.

Sequencing input: blood. This TCR was recovered from a man younger than 35 with Graves' ophthalmopathy. The chain links TRBV7-9 to TRBJ1-1, with D unclear. The chain's CDR3 is CASSLDDKRWRLNTEAFF. CDR3 sequence (DNA): TGTGCCAGCAGCTTAGATGACAAAAGGTGGCGGTTGAACACTGAAGCTTTCTTT.